This TCR beta chain is drawn from a study of T-cell reconstitution after alpha-beta-depleted transplantation in children. Unique molecular identifiers were incorporated when the TCRbeta library was constructed. TCRdb fed the PCR reads into MiXCR, producing one record per CDR3 protein. The profile shows 450,000 to 600,000 distinct CDR3 sequences, around 17% of them singletons. The material was PBMCs from the stem cell graft donor, obtained from the stem cell graft. The clonotype was recovered from a human donor who donated a stem cell graft to a child with acute lymphoblastic leukemia.

The CDR3 region is CASSGAGTSLSGEQFF. The CDR3 coding sequence is TGCGCCAGCAGTGGGGCCGGGACTAGCCTGAGTGGGGAGCAGTTCTTC. This sequence joins TRBV10-1 and TRBJ2-1; TRBD2 aligns across 9 bases. Germline V gives CDR1 WNHNN, CDR2 SYGVQD (reference sequence). The J segment lost 10 bases and the V segment lost 4 bases, leaving 14 bases of the junction unmatched. The CDR3 contains 16 residues.